Below, 11 T cell receptor beta chains from the same sample are listed, as sequenced in a study of T cells in Graves' hyperthyroidism and ophthalmopathy (dated by TCRdb to between 2018 and 2021). To prepare the library, multiplex PCR was applied. The data were produced on an Illumina HiSeq 2000. The TCR beta CDR3 regions were amplified from RNA transcripts. For the first round of RT-PCR on the TCR CDR3, the HTBI primer set was used together with the Qiagen OneStep RT-PCR kit. TCRdb itself trimmed the public reads at Q25 with fastp, ran MiXCR and retained productive beta chains. Duplicate CDR3 protein sequences are folded into a single record with the most common DNA and genes. The sample table shows 480,000 or so distinct CDR3 sequences, and 46% are seen once. The ten largest clones represent about 45% of the sample. Specimen: peripheral blood or thyroid tissue (not recorded which). The receptor source for this set is an adult woman with Graves' disease, either hyperthyroidism or ophthalmopathy (not recorded which).

This sequence joins TRBV7-2 and TRBJ1-1; 7 bases fit TRBD1. The germline V gene encodes CDR1 SGHTA and CDR2 FQGNSA. The CDR3 is 14 residues long. The V segment lost 1 base and the J segment 4 bases; nucleotides outside the gene matches: 3. CDR3 bases: TGTGCCAGCAGCTTAGGCGGGACAGTCACTGAAGCTTTCTTT. The encoded protein is CASSLGGTVTEAFF.

The chain uses TRBV7-9 and TRBJ2-5; 8 bases fit TRBD1. V shed 2 bases and J 9 bases; nucleotides not matched to a gene: 14. This CDR3 contains 16 residues. Germline-derived CDR1 and CDR2 are SEHNR and FQNEAQ (reference sequence). CDR3 DNA: TGTGCCAGCAGCTTAAGTGGGACAGGCGTGGGACAGCCCCAGTACTTC. Translation: CASSLSGTGVGQPQYF.

About this clonotype itself: A read error may account for a junction end that differs from germline. The chain is built from TRBV20-1 and TRBJ2-2; TRBD1 agrees at 10 bases. CDR3 size: 15 residues. Germline V lookup: CDR1 DFQATT, CDR2 SNEGSKA (reference sequence). CDR3 DNA sequence: TGCAGTGCTAGTTTCGGGACAGGGGAGACCGGGGAGCTGTCTTGG. It specifies CSASFGTGETGELSW.

V and J are TRBV5-1 and TRBJ2-3, with D possibly matching TRBD1 (5 bases). The germline V gene has CDR1 SGHRS and CDR2 YFSETQ. The length of the CDR3 is 14 residues. V gave up 0 bases and J gave up 4 bases, with 9 bases separating them. CDR3 bases: TGCGCCAGCAGCTTGGAGGGGTTACCAGATACGCAGTATTTT. Translating gives CASSLEGLPDTQYF.

The V call is TRBV4-1, the J call TRBJ1-4; TRBD1 agrees at 10 bases. V shed 1 base, J shed 6 bases, and the junction held 5 bases outside the gene matches. This CDR3 is 16 amino acids long. Germline V lookup: CDR1 MGHRA, CDR2 YSYEKL. In nucleotides, the CDR3 is TGCGCCAGCAGCCAAGCCGACAGGGGGCAGGATGAAAAACTGTTTTTT. This gives the protein CASSQADRGQDEKLFF.

The genes are TRBV9 and TRBJ2-7, with 9 bases fitting TRBD1. The germline V gene has CDR1 SGDLS and CDR2 YYNGEE. With 7 bases clipped from V and 7 bases from J, the junction kept 12 bases outside the gene matches. CDR3 length: 14 residues. CDR3 sequence: CASSPSTGGREQYF. DNA for the CDR3: TGTGCCAGCTCACCATCGACAGGGGGGAGGGAGCAGTACTTC.

Only a few counts were recorded for this clonotype. The J gene is TRBJ1-1, the V gene TRBV19; D ambiguous. There are 13 residues in the CDR3. Per the germline V gene, CDR1 is LNHDA and CDR2 is SQIVND (reference sequence). V dropped 7 bases and J dropped 1 base, with 10 bases sitting between them. CDR3 in DNA: TGTGCCAGTATAGCTAATGGGAACACTGAAGCTTTCTTT. This encodes CASIANGNTEAFF.

Concerning this clonotype itself: Since a much larger clone is just one base distant, this may be a read error. This chain's CDR3 is CASSLHPGTNEQHF. The CDR3 nucleotides read TGTGCCAGCAGCTTACACCCAGGGACCAACGAGCAGCACTTC. The J gene is TRBJ2-7, the V gene TRBV11-1; D may be TRBD1 or TRBD2 (5 bases each). Germline V gives CDR1 SGHAT, CDR2 FQDESV (reference sequence). CDR3 size: 14 residues.

Here the CDR3 DNA reads TGCAGTGCCCTACTGGACAGAAATCAGCCCCAGCATTTT. This codes for CSALLDRNQPQHF. V is TRBV20-1 and J is TRBJ1-5, with D possibly TRBD1 on 6 matching bases. Germline V gene lookup returns CDR1 DFQATT and CDR2 SNEGSKA (reference sequence). With 6 bases removed from V and 4 bases from J, the gap between germline ends came to 13 bases. The length of the CDR3 is 13 residues.

V gene TRBV7-8 combines with J gene TRBJ2-5, with TRBD1 matching 7 bases. Germline V gene sequence: CDR1 SGHVS, CDR2 FQNEAQ. After removal of 1 base from V and 2 bases from J, the junction contained 7 bases not matched to a gene. This CDR3 is 16 amino acids long. DNA of the CDR3: TGTGCCAGCAGCTTAGGTCCATTGGGACAGCAAGAGACCCAGTACTTC. Residues: CASSLGPLGQQETQYF.

This clonotype was picked up many times. V usage is TRBV7-2 and J usage is TRBJ2-2; 7 positions agree with TRBD2. Germline CDR1 reads SGHTA; CDR2 reads FQGNSA. The CDR3 is made up of 15 amino acids. J lost 5 bases, V lost 5 bases, and 8 bases had no gene match. This chain's CDR3 is CASSPGLGLTGELFF. CDR3 sequence (DNA): TGTGCCAGCAGCCCCGGACTAGGGTTGACCGGGGAGCTGTTTTTT. Full variable domain (remainder filled in from reference TRBV7-2 and TRBJ2-2): GAGVSQSPSNKVTEKGKDVELRCDPISGHTALYWYRQSLGQGLEFLIYFQGNSAPDKSGLPSDRFSAERTGGSVSTLTIQRTQQEDSAVYLCASSPGLGLTGELFFGEGSRLTVL.